The 28 T cell receptor beta chains listed next were all sequenced from one sample in a study of T cell responses to AZD1222 COVID-19 vaccine. This table comes from immunoSEQ multiplex PCR, and its TCRdb copy is limited to in-frame clones, with some not included. The profile covers approximately 160,000 clones, with about 91% appearing a single time and about 4.2% taken by the ten largest. The sample consisted of peripheral blood, taken on day 0 of AZD1222 vaccination. These TCRs come from an adult in good health.

The chain has TRBV6-5 and TRBJ1-3, with D possibly being TRBD1 (6 bases). Germline CDR1 is MNHEY and CDR2 is SVGAGI. The CDR3 extends over 14 amino acids. Trimming removed 6 bases at V and 2 bases at J, with 11 bases between. DNA of the CDR3: TGTGCCAGCAGGGTTACAGGGCCTGGAAACACCATATATTTT. This codes for CASRVTGPGNTIYF.

A single count supports this clone. The J gene is TRBJ1-6, the V gene TRBV28; no clear D gene. The germline V gene has CDR1 MDHEN and CDR2 SYDVKM. The V gene lost 1 base and the J gene lost 10 bases, with 5 bases spanning the gap. This CDR3 spans 12 amino acids. CDR3 bases: TGTGCCAGCAGTTTATTACTCTCACCCCTCCACTTT. It yields the protein CASSLLLSPLHF.

The chain uses TRBV27 and TRBJ2-3; no firm D call. Germline CDR1 MNHEY, CDR2 SMNVEV (reference sequence). CDR3 length equals 17 residues. V was pared by 10 bases and J by 0 bases, with 23 bases between. The CDR3 nucleotides are TGTGCCACCCGTACCTCGCGGTGGGCGGCTAGCACAGATACGCAGTATTTT. Its protein is CATRTSRWAASTDTQYF.

The chain is built from TRBV7-9 and TRBJ1-1; 7 bases map to TRBD1. V gave up 4 bases and J gave up 3 bases; unmatched junction bases: 11. This CDR3 is built from 16 residues. Looked up from germline, CDR1 is SEHNR and CDR2 is FQNEAQ (reference sequence). DNA of the CDR3: TGTGCCAGCAGCTCGGGCGGGACAGAACCTTACACTGAAGCTTTCTTT. The encoded protein is CASSSGGTEPYTEAFF.

A word on this clone: One end of the junction fails to match germline, which may point to a read error. The chain uses TRBV5-4 and TRBJ2-1, with a possible D match to TRBD2 (5 bases). Germline assignment: CDR1 SGHNT and CDR2 YYREEE (reference sequence). CDR3 size: 13 residues. CDR3 in DNA: TGTGCCAGCAGCTTTGAGGGCCTCCAGGTTGGAGTCTTC. It translates to CASSFEGLQVGVF.

V usage is TRBV24-1 and J usage is TRBJ2-2; D not certain. From germline, CDR1 is KGHDR and CDR2 SFDVKD. The CDR3 length is 12 residues. V was cut by 4 bases and J by 4 bases, with 3 bases left in between. This chain's CDR3 is CATSEGTGELFF. The CDR3 DNA sequence: TGTGCCACCAGTGAGGGCACCGGGGAGCTGTTTTTT.

This sequence joins TRBV18 and TRBJ2-1; 7 nucleotides match TRBD1. The CDR3 spans 16 residues. Trimming took 3 bases from V and 7 from J; bases not matched to a gene: 12. Per germline, CDR1 KGHSH and CDR2 LQKENI. CDR3 bases: TGTGCCAGCTCACCGAGTCTAGAGACCAGGGGGAATGAGCAGTTCTTC. It yields the protein CASSPSLETRGNEQFF.

This clone was recorded a few times. The chain couples TRBV2 to TRBJ1-5; 10 bases are shared with TRBD1. CDR3 length: 13 amino acids. Germline assignment: CDR1 SNHLY and CDR2 FYNNEI. The junction had 4 bases not matched to a gene; V was cut back by 8 bases and J by 6 bases. CDR3 nucleotides: TGTGCCAGCGCGGGACAGGGGTCTCAGCCCCAGCATTTT. It is translated as CASAGQGSQPQHF.

This clone was observed a single time. The CDR3 reads CASRRVTGGRTAFF. The CDR3 DNA is TGTGCCAGCAGGAGGGTGACAGGGGGCCGGACGGCTTTCTTT. The chain is built from TRBV28 and TRBJ1-1, with TRBD1 identical over 10 bases. The CDR3 contains 14 residues. Trimming at V came to 6 bases and at J to 11 bases, leaving 12 bases not matched to a gene. CDR1 is MDHEN and CDR2 is SYDVKM in the germline V gene. Variable domain in full (rest from reference TRBV28 and TRBJ1-1): DVKVTQSSRYLVKRTGEKVFLECVQDMDHENMFWYRQDPGLGLRLIYFSYDVKMKEKGDIPEGYSVSREKKERFSLILESASTNQTSMYLCASRRVTGGRTAFFGQGTRLTVV.

The gene calls are TRBV18 and TRBJ2-5; D possibly corresponds to TRBD2 (5 bases). Trimming left V 6 bases short and J 5 bases short, with 22 bases between. This CDR3 spans 16 amino acids. Germline lookup yields CDR1 KGHSH and CDR2 LQKENI. The CDR3 region has the DNA TGTGCCAGCTCCCCCAACGGAGGCACAATCGGGGAGACCCAGTACTTC. Translating gives CASSPNGGTIGETQYF.

V is TRBV28 and J is TRBJ1-2, with TRBD1 as a possible D gene (6 bases). With 4 bases removed from V and 8 bases from J, the gap between germline ends came to 23 bases. The length of the CDR3 is 16 residues. Germline V CDR1 and CDR2: MDHEN, SYDVKM. The DNA of the CDR3 is TGTGCCAGCAGTTCCCCACGGCCCGGGGGGGCAAGGGGCTACACCTTC. Encoded protein: CASSSPRPGGARGYTF.

The V call is TRBV18, the J call TRBJ2-7; D is ambiguous. Trimming removed 1 base from V and 2 bases from J, with 9 bases in between. The CDR3 extends over 14 amino acids. Germline V lookup: CDR1 KGHSH, CDR2 LQKENI. The chain's CDR3 is CASSPQRPAYEQYF. The CDR3 DNA sequence: TGTGCCAGCTCACCACAGCGCCCTGCCTACGAGCAGTACTTC. The full variable domain, rest sourced from reference TRBV18 and TRBJ2-7, is NAGVMQNPRHLVRRRGQEARLRCSPMKGHSHVYWYRQLPEEGLKFMVYLQKENIIDESGMPKERFSAEFPKEGPSILRIQQVVRGDSAAYFCASSPQRPAYEQYFGPGTRLTVT.

This clone has a single count. The rearrangement uses TRBV9 and TRBJ2-7; 13 positions agree with TRBD2. The CDR3 extends over 18 amino acids. The germline CDR1 and CDR2 sequences are SGDLS and YYNGEE. J lost 4 bases, V lost 5 bases, and 15 bases had no gene match. DNA for the CDR3: TGTGCCAGCAGTCCTACTAGCGGGAGGGGCCGCCAGGGGTACGAGCAGTACTTC. Amino acids: CASSPTSGRGRQGYEQYF.

As concerns this clone: The same CDR3 also results from other DNA sequences found in this sample. The rearrangement uses TRBV18 and TRBJ1-5, with D maybe TRBD1 (6 bases). Trimming took off 2 bases at V and 3 bases at J, with 14 bases between the two ends. CDR1 is KGHSH and CDR2 is LQKENI in the germline V gene. This CDR3 region has 16 residues. The CDR3 region has the DNA TGTGCCAGCTCACCAGCGGGTACAGGGAACAATCAGCCCCAGCATTTT. Residues: CASSPAGTGNNQPQHF.

The V call is TRBV24-1, the J call TRBJ2-5, with D tentatively TRBD1 (5 bases). Looked up from germline, CDR1 is KGHDR and CDR2 is SFDVKD. The V end lost 7 bases, the J end lost 4 bases, and 24 bases lay between the germline ends. The CDR3 length is 17 residues. The CDR3 sequence is CATSRAGNMGSLETQYF. The CDR3, as DNA: TGTGCCACCAGCCGGGCAGGGAACATGGGGTCCCTAGAGACCCAGTACTTC.

The rearrangement joins TRBV7-9 to TRBJ1-4, with TRBD1 as a possible D gene (5 bases). V lost 1 base and J 8 bases, leaving 14 bases between the germline ends. The CDR3 extends over 15 amino acids. CDR1 SEHNR and CDR2 FQNEAQ come from the germline V gene (reference sequence). The CDR3 DNA is TGTGCCAGCAGCTTAGGTCGGCCAGGGTTGGAAAAACTGTTTTTT. This translates into CASSLGRPGLEKLFF. Based on the CDR3 plus reference TRBV7-9 and TRBJ1-4, the full variable domain is DTGVSQNPRHKITKRGQNVTFRCDPISEHNRLYWYRQTLGQGPEFLTYFQNEAQLEKSRLLSDRFSAERPKGSFSTLEIQRTEQGDSAMYLCASSLGRPGLEKLFFGSGTQLSVL.

This clone was observed a single time. The V and J genes are TRBV5-1 and TRBJ2-2; tentative D call: TRBD2 (5 bases). CDR1 and CDR2 (germline): SGHRS, YFSETQ. Trimming stripped 8 bases from V and 0 bases from J, with 14 bases between. There are 15 residues in the CDR3. The CDR3: CASHYGLTNTGELFF. CDR3 coding DNA: TGCGCCAGTCATTATGGACTGACGAACACCGGGGAGCTGTTTTTT.

The CDR3 nucleotides are TGTGCCACTCTCGGAGGCCGGGGGCGAGTTTGGGAGACCCAGTACTTC. The encoded protein is CATLGGRGRVWETQYF. The chain is built from TRBV21-1 and TRBJ2-5. TRBV21-1 is noted as a pseudogene. The CDR3 runs to 16 residues.

Here the CDR3 DNA reads TGTGCCAGCAGCGTAGGCCTATGGGGCGGGGCGTACAATGAGCAGTTCTTC. Its protein product is CASSVGLWGGAYNEQFF. The chain employs TRBV9 and TRBJ2-1; tentatively, D is TRBD2 (6 bases). With 0 bases removed from V and 4 bases from J, the gap between germline ends came to 17 bases. CDR1 and CDR2 (germline): SGDLS, YYNGEE. The CDR3 loop spans 17 amino acids.

The chain uses TRBV24-1 and TRBJ2-6; D ambiguous. The CDR3 has 15 amino acids. Trimming pared 4 bases from V and 7 bases from J, leaving 13 bases between. In germline, CDR1 is KGHDR, CDR2 SFDVKD. The CDR3 region is CATSESWGGANVLTF. CDR3 nucleotide sequence: TGTGCCACCAGTGAATCCTGGGGTGGAGCCAACGTCCTGACTTTC.

The chain recombines TRBV18 with TRBJ1-3, with D possibly being TRBD1 (5 bases). This CDR3 is built from 14 residues. Germline values: CDR1 KGHSH, CDR2 LQKENI. V was clipped by 4 bases and J by 3 bases, with 10 bases between them. Here the CDR3 DNA reads TGTGCCAGCTCACGCCTACAGGATGGAAACACCATATATTTT. It specifies CASSRLQDGNTIYF. Drawing the rest from reference TRBV18 and TRBJ1-3, the complete variable domain is NAGVMQNPRHLVRRRGQEARLRCSPMKGHSHVYWYRQLPEEGLKFMVYLQKENIIDESGMPKERFSAEFPKEGPSILRIQQVVRGDSAAYFCASSRLQDGNTIYFGEGSWLTVV.

The DNA of the CDR3 is TGCGCCAGCAGCCAGTGGGCGGGTTTGCCGAACACCGGGGAGCTGTTTTTT. Its protein product is CASSQWAGLPNTGELFF. This rearrangement joins TRBV10-1 to TRBJ2-2, with a possible D match to TRBD2 (5 bases). The CDR3 runs to 17 residues. V lost 6 bases and J lost 0, with 17 bases in between. Germline loops: CDR1 WNHNN, CDR2 SYGVQD (reference sequence).

V gene TRBV7-6 combines with J gene TRBJ2-1; 7 bases agree with TRBD1. This CDR3 is built from 14 residues. Looked up from germline, CDR1 is SGHVS and CDR2 is FNYEAQ. V lost 0 bases, J lost 4 bases, and 0 bases stayed unmatched. CDR3 bases: TGTGCCAGCAGCTTAGCGGGACAGTACAATGAGCAGTTCTTC. Its protein product is CASSLAGQYNEQFF.

V gene TRBV7-2 combines with J gene TRBJ2-2; D unresolved. Trimming took 2 bases from V and 4 from J, leaving 14 bases between them. The CDR3 has 16 amino acids. CDR1 and CDR2 (germline): SGHTA, FQGNSA. CDR3 loop: CASSLYSREITGELFF. In DNA form, the CDR3 reads TGTGCCAGCAGCTTATATTCAAGGGAAATCACCGGGGAGCTGTTTTTT.

The V gene is TRBV18, the J gene TRBJ1-5; D gene unclear. The CDR3 is 14 residues long. With 2 bases removed from V and 3 bases from J, the gap between germline ends came to 8 bases. The germline V gene has CDR1 KGHSH and CDR2 LQKENI. CDR3 protein: CASSPEGLNQPQHF. The CDR3 region has the DNA TGTGCCAGCTCACCAGAAGGCCTCAATCAGCCCCAGCATTTT.

This clone was picked up one time. The J gene is TRBJ2-7, the V gene TRBV7-9, with 11 bases matching TRBD1. Looked up from germline, CDR1 is SEHNR and CDR2 is FQNEAQ (reference sequence). The V gene end was trimmed by 5 bases and the J gene end by 7 bases; junction bases not matched to a gene: 10. This CDR3 region has 15 residues. The CDR3 spells CASSKPGQGALEQYF. CDR3 DNA: TGTGCCAGCAGCAAACCAGGACAGGGGGCCCTGGAGCAGTACTTC.

The rearrangement uses TRBV19 and TRBJ1-4; D call uncertain. The CDR3 consists of 13 residues. The germline CDR1 and CDR2 sequences are LNHDA and SQIVND (reference sequence). V was cut by 7 bases and J by 7 bases, with 13 bases left in between. Here the CDR3 reads CASTAGGGEKLFF. In nucleotides, the CDR3 is TGTGCCAGTACGGCGGGAGGTGGTGAAAAACTGTTTTTT. The variable domain in full, with the rest retrieved from reference TRBV19 and TRBJ1-4, is DGGITQSPKYLFRKEGQNVTLSCEQNLNHDAMYWYRQDPGQGLRLIYYSQIVNDFQKGDIAEGYSVSREKKESFPLTVTSAQKNPTAFYLCASTAGGGEKLFFGSGTQLSVL.

The CDR3 loop reads CASSQDWGRGNYGYTF. The CDR3 DNA sequence: TGCGCCAGCAGCCAAGATTGGGGCAGGGGAAACTATGGCTACACCTTC. The J gene is TRBJ1-2, the V gene TRBV4-3; a weak D match, TRBD1 (6 bases). This CDR3 comprises 16 residues. CDR1 and CDR2 (germline): LGHNA, YSLEER. Trimming stripped 0 bases from V and 2 bases from J, with 13 bases between.